Only one count was recorded for the clone carrying this T cell receptor beta chain. The data were obtained in a study of T cells in tuberculosis. The data were produced by immunoSEQ multiplex PCR, yet TCRdb's version contains in-frame clones alone and is incomplete. The profile covers 9,500 to 12,000 clones, with around 94% appearing a single time and 10% to 15% taken by the ten largest. Tuberculosis was confirmed by positive sputum smear and/or M. tuberculosis culture. The junction had 10 bases not matched to a gene; V was cut back by 4 bases and J by 6 bases. Germline V gene sequence: CDR1 KGHSH, CDR2 LQKENI. CDR3 length: 15 residues.

The receptor was isolated from an adult with tuberculosis. Source material: PBMCs. This rearrangement joins TRBV18 to TRBJ2-7, with 9 bases identical to TRBD1. The chain's CDR3 is CASSLLRDRVSEQYF. The CDR3, as DNA: TGTGCCAGCTCACTGCTCCGGGACAGGGTCTCCGAGCAGTACTTC.